This TCR beta chain was recovered during a study of cytomegalovirus exposure and HLA in healthy donors. Germline loops: CDR1 KGHSH, CDR2 LQKENI. CDR3 size: 15 residues. Trimming stripped 3 bases from V and 8 bases from J, with 17 bases between. It was the roughly 130-subject validation cohort, separate from the roughly 700-subject first cohort, to which the donors belonged. This clone was detected once. Antigen specificity is unknown. TCRdb's copy holds only in-frame clones and misses some; the assay was immunoSEQ multiplex PCR. Here the sample spans roughly 130,000 clones, 75% to 90% being singletons. Findings and caveats of the study: A list of more than 150 TCR beta chains associated with cytomegalovirus was given. For most TCR sequences rarity was the rule, although some public TCRs occurred in many donors.

V is TRBV18 and J is TRBJ2-1; D might be TRBD1 (6 bases). The sequenced sample consisted of PBMCs. This TCR was recovered from a woman in her twenties or thirties in good health and CMV-seropositive. CDR3 in amino acids: CASSPPLGGYDEQFF. DNA of the CDR3: TGTGCCAGCTCACCCCCGCTAGGGGGTTACGATGAGCAGTTCTTC.